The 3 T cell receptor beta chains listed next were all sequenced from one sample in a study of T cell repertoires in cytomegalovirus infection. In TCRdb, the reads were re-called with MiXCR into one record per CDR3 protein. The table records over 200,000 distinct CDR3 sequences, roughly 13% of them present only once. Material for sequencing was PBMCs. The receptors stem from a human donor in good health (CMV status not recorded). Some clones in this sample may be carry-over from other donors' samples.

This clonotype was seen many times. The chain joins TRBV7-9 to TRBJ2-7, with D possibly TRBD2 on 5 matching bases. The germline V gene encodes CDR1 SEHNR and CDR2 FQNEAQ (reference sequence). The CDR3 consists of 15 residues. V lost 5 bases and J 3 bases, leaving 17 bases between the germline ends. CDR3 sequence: CASSPSRGRSYEQYF. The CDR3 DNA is TGTGCCAGCAGCCCATCTCGGGGTCGGAGCTACGAGCAGTACTTC.

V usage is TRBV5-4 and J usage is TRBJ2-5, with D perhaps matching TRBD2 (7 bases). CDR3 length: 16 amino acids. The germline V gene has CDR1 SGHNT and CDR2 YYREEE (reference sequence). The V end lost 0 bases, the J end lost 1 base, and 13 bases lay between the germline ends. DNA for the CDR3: TGTGCCAGCAGCTTGGATGTCGGGGGGCTCCAAGAGACCCAGTACTTC. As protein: CASSLDVGGLQETQYF.

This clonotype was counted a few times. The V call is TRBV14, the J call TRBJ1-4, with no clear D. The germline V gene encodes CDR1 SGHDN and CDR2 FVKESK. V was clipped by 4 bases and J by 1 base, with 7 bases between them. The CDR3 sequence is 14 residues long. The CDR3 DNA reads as TGTGCCAGCAGCCCACTGGGAACTAATGAAAAACTGTTTTTT. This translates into CASSPLGTNEKLFF.